This is a list of T cell receptor beta chains from one sample in a study of vaccination and CD4 T cells after COVID-19. These receptors lack a known antigen. TCRdb called the PCR reads again in MiXCR, with one record for every CDR3 protein. The sample includes tens of thousands of distinct CDR3 sequences, around a third seen only once; the top ten take over 10%. Specimen: cultured CD4+ T cells from blood. All receptors derive from a human donor with COVID-19. The CDR3 runs from the conserved cysteine through the conserved F or W. A D gene is named only where the DNA matches it firmly. Clone size appears in some rows only: once, few, many, or a class for an expanded clone.

d_call: TRBD1
v_call: TRBV6-1
clone_size: -
j_call: TRBJ1-2
cdr3_aa: CASSEGQVLPLYGYTF
cdr3_nt: TGTGCCAGCAGTGAGGGACAGGTTTTGCCTCTCTATGGCTACACCTTC

d_call: TRBD1
v_call: TRBV6-2/TRBV6-3
clone_size: -
j_call: TRBJ1-2
cdr3_aa: CASNYSATGTVHF
cdr3_nt: TGTGCCAGCAATTACTCAGCGACCGGGACAGTACACTTC

d_call: TRBD1
v_call: TRBV24-1
clone_size: few
j_call: TRBJ1-2
cdr3_aa: CATSEGQGFSYGYTF
cdr3_nt: TGTGCCACCAGTGAAGGACAGGGGTTTTCCTATGGCTACACCTTC

d_call: -
v_call: TRBV6-2/TRBV6-3
clone_size: few
j_call: TRBJ1-3
cdr3_aa: CASSYSGDTIYF
cdr3_nt: TGTGCCAGCAGTTACAGTGGAGACACCATATATTTT

d_call: TRBD2
v_call: TRBV2
clone_size: few
j_call: TRBJ2-3
cdr3_aa: CASSALAGGTDTQYF
cdr3_nt: TGTGCCAGCAGTGCCCTAGCGGGGGGCACAGATACGCAGTATTTT

d_call: -
v_call: TRBV6-1
clone_size: -
j_call: TRBJ1-1
cdr3_aa: CASGGEAADTEAFF
cdr3_nt: TGTGCCAGCGGGGGGGAAGCCGCGGACACTGAAGCTTTCTTT

d_call: -
v_call: TRBV5-1
clone_size: -
j_call: TRBJ1-1
cdr3_aa: CASSPRLNTEAFF
cdr3_nt: TGCGCCAGCAGCCCACGATTGAACACTGAAGCTTTCTTT

d_call: -
v_call: TRBV20-1
clone_size: few
j_call: TRBJ1-5
cdr3_aa: CSARRTGGGGNQPQHF
cdr3_nt: TGCAGTGCTAGGCGAACGGGGGGCGGTGGCAATCAGCCCCAGCATTTT

d_call: TRBD1
v_call: TRBV6-1
clone_size: -
j_call: TRBJ1-1
cdr3_aa: CASSARDRVTEAFF
cdr3_nt: TGTGCCAGCAGTGCGAGGGACAGGGTAACTGAAGCTTTCTTT

d_call: TRBD1
v_call: TRBV11-1
clone_size: few
j_call: TRBJ1-2
cdr3_aa: CASSQRTGGNYGYTF
cdr3_nt: TGTGCCAGCAGCCAACGGACAGGGGGCAACTATGGCTACACCTTC

d_call: -
v_call: TRBV2
clone_size: -
j_call: TRBJ1-2
cdr3_aa: CASSEVLGSLNYGYTF
cdr3_nt: TGTGCCAGCAGTGAGGTTTTAGGGTCCCTTAACTATGGCTACACCTTC

d_call: -
v_call: TRBV9
clone_size: few
j_call: TRBJ1-1
cdr3_aa: CASSAGTEAFF
cdr3_nt: TGTGCCAGCAGCGCAGGGACTGAAGCTTTCTTT

d_call: -
v_call: TRBV27
clone_size: -
j_call: TRBJ2-2
cdr3_aa: CASIGSGAHTGELFF
cdr3_nt: TGTGCCAGCATTGGTTCGGGGGCACACACCGGGGAGCTGTTTTTT

d_call: TRBD2
v_call: TRBV27
clone_size: few
j_call: TRBJ2-3
cdr3_aa: CASSQAGGSTDTQYF
cdr3_nt: TGTGCCAGCAGTCAAGCGGGGGGTAGCACAGATACGCAGTATTTT

d_call: -
v_call: TRBV11-3
clone_size: -
j_call: TRBJ1-1
cdr3_aa: CASSLRSGAFF
cdr3_nt: TGTGCCAGCAGCTTAAGGAGTGGGGCTTTCTTT

d_call: -
v_call: TRBV9
clone_size: once
j_call: TRBJ1-2
cdr3_aa: CASSVGRYDGYTF
cdr3_nt: TGTGCCAGCAGCGTAGGGAGGTACGATGGCTACACCTTC

d_call: -
v_call: TRBV5-1
clone_size: -
j_call: TRBJ1-1
cdr3_aa: CASSLSGSGNTEAFF
cdr3_nt: TGCGCCAGCAGCCTTTCAGGGAGTGGGAACACTGAAGCTTTCTTT

d_call: TRBD2
v_call: TRBV10-1
clone_size: few
j_call: TRBJ2-7
cdr3_aa: CASSLGSGGSYEQYF
cdr3_nt: TGCGCCAGCAGCCTAGGGAGCGGGGGCTCCTACGAGCAGTACTTC